Below, one TCR beta chain is given with its context. The antigen it binds to is not known. Base qualities are missing; no much larger clone stands one base away. The junction shows trimming of 2 bases on V and 1 base on J, plus 9 bases between the germline ends. As encoded in the germline V gene, CDR1 is SGHRS while CDR2 is YFSETQ. Including cysteine and phenylalanine, the CDR3 has 14 amino acids. Of the read, only the CDR3 DNA is kept; its 42 bases are in frame from base 1. This entry belongs to a study of blood T cell repertoires in COVID-19 (dated by TCRdb to 2019 to 2021). Background for the entire study: The collaborator samples originated in the United States, Italy and Spain and spanned the acute and convalescent phases of COVID-19. The prospective study material was composed of cDNA or gDNA derived from T cells, B-cell-depleted T cells, or PBMCs. Subjects who had been exposed to COVID-19, were actively infected with it, or had recovered from it provided the deeply sampled blood TCRbeta repertoires that made up the dataset. The repertoires were released in a freely available public database meant as a resource for research on the immune response to SARS-CoV-2. The samples were drawn from the first 160 participants of the ongoing ImmuneRACE study and from under 1,500 subjects provided by 6 global collaborators. The sample metadata nearly always contained a de-identified subject ID, COVID-19 status, age in years and sex. Where HLA class I and class II types were available, the types were taken from metadata supplied by the sample provider, not from assay-based typing.

Collaborating institutions collected whole blood in K2EDTA tubes following their own protocols. For TCRbeta analysis, collaborators shipped samples as frozen whole blood, isolated PBMCs, or DNA extracted from either of those sample types. Study-wide conclusions, independent of this receptor: The quantity of clinical and demographic metadata differed by source and by participant and was supplied without curation.

TCRbeta CDR3 regions were amplified from genomic DNA using the immunoSEQ Assay, a bias-controlled multiplex PCR. The authors processed their data as follows. Nucleated cell counts per sample were estimated from amplification of reference gene primers within the assay. To quantify the absolute abundance of each unique TCRbeta CDR3 rearrangement, sequence reads were collapsed and filtered. For each sample, productive Simpson clonality was calculated as the square root of Simpson's diversity index across productive rearrangements. As stored in TCRdb, this immuneACCESS dataset retains in-frame rearrangements with V and J assigned. A fraction of the clones does not appear; measured against another copy, unresolved V genes explain less than half of the discrepancy, and the remainder lacks a known reason. For V, J and clone size, that table is used; D and trimming come from the DNA. The sample table shows approximately 280,000 clones, and roughly 89% are seen once. Jointly, the top ten make up approximately 4.6% of the sample.

The material sequenced was peripheral blood. The chain employs TRBV5-1 and TRBJ1-1; TRBD1 is possibly the D segment (6 matching bases). The TCR comes from a man in his forties with acute or convalescent COVID-19. The DNA sequence follows: TGCGCCAGCAGCTTCGACAGGTCGAACACTGAAGCTTTCTTT. It codes for CASSFDRSNTEAFF.